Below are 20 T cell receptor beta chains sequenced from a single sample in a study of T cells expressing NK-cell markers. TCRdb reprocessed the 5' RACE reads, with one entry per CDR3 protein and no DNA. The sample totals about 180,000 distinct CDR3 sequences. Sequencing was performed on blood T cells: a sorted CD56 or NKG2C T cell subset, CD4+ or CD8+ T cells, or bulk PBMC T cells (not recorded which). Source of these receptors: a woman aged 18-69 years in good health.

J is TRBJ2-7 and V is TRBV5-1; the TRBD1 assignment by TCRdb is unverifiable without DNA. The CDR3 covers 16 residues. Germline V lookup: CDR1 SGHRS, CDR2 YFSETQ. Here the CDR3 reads CASSLGSGTGGAEQYF.

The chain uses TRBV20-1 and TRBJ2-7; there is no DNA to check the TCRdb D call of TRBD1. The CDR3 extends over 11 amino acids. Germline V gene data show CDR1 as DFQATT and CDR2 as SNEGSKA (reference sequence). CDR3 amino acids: CSAAGVYEQYF.

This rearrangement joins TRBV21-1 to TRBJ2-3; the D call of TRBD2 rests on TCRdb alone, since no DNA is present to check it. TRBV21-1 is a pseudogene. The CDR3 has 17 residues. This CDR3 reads CASSDNAGTSGTDTQYF.

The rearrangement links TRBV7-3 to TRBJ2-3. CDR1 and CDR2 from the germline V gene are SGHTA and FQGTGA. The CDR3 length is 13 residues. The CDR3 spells CASSFTMSDTQYF. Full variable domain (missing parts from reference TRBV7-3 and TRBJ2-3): GAGVSQTPSNKVTEKGKYVELRCDPISGHTALYWYRQSLGQGPEFLIYFQGTGAADDSGLPNDRFFAVRPEGSVSTLKIQRTERGDSAVYLCASSFTMSDTQYFGPGTRLTVL.

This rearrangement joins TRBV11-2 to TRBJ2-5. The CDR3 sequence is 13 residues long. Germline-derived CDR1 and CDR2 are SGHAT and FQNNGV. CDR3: CASSPGIRETQYF.

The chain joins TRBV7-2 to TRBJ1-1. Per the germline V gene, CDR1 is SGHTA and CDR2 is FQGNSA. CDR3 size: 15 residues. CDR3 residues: CASSLAGTRNTEAFF.

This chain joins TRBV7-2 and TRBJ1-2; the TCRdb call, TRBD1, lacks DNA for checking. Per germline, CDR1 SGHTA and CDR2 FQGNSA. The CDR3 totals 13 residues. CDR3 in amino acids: CASSSQGFYGYTF.

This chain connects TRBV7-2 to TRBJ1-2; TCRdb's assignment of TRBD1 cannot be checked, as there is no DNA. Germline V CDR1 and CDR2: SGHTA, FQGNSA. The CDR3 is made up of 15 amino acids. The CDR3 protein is CASSFSTGSDYGYTF.

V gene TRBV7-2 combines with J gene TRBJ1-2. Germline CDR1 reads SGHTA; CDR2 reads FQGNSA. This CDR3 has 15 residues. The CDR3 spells CASSPQTGANYGYTF.

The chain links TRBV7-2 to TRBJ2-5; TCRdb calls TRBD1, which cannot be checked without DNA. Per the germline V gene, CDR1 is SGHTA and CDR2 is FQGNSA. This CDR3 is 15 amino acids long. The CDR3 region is CASSLDTGRRETQYF. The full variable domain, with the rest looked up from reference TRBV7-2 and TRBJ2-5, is GAGVSQSPSNKVTEKGKDVELRCDPISGHTALYWYRQSLGQGLEFLIYFQGNSAPDKSGLPSDRFSAERTGGSVSTLTIQRTQQEDSAVYLCASSLDTGRRETQYFGPGTRLLVL.

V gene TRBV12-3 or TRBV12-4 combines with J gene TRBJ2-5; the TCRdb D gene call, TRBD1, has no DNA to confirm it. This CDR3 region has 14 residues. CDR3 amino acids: CASSLGGPRGTQYF.

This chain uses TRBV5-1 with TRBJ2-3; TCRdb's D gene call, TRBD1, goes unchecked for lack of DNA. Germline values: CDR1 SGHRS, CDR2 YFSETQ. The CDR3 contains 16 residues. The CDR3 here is CASSLVGSGRRDTQYF.

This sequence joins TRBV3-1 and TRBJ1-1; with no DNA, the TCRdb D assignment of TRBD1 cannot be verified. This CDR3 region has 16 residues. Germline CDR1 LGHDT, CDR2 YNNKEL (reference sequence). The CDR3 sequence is CASSQPMTGGLTEAFF.

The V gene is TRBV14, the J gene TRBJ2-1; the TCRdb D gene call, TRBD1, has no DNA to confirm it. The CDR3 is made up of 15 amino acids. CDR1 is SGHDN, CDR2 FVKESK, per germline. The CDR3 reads CASSAPGRSYNEQFF.

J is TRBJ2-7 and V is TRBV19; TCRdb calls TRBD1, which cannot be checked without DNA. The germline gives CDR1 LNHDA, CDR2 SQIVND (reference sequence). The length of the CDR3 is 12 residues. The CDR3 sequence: CASPEQGGEQYF.

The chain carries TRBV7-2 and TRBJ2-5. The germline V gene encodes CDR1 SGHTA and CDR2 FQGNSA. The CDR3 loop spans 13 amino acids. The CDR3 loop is CASSLVNTETQYF.

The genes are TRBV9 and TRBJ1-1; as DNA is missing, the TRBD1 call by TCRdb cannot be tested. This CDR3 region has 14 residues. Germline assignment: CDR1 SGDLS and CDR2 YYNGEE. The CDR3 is CASNAGTGATEAFF.

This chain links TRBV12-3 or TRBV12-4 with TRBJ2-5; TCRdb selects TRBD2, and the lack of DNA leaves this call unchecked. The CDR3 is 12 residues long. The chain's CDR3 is CAGGTSTETQYF.

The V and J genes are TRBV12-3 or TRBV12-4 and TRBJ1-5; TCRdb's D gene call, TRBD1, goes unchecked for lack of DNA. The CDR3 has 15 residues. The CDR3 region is CASSRGPYSNQPQHF.

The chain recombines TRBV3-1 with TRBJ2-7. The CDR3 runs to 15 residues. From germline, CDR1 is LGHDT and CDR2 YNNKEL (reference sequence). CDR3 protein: CASSTLTKRAYEQYF.